The 21 T cell receptor beta chains below all came from one sample that was sequenced in a study of T-cell reconstitution after alpha-beta-depleted transplantation in children. The TCRbeta library incorporated unique molecular identifiers. TCRdb re-derived calls from the PCR reads in MiXCR, one entry per CDR3 protein. The sample holds around 500,000 distinct CDR3 sequences, about 23% seen once. Sequenced here: PBMCs, mostly from graft donor cells, sampled 360 days after TCRalphabeta/CD19-depleted stem cell transplant. These TCRs come from a boy under three years old who had a stem cell transplant for acute myeloid leukemia, so the T cells may come from the graft donor.

This clonotype was recorded at least ten times. This rearrangement joins TRBV21-1 to TRBJ2-7; no DNA check was done on the table's D call, TRBD1. TRBV21-1 is described as a pseudogene. The CDR3 is made up of 13 amino acids. CDR3 sequence: CASVGQNSYEQYV. As DNA, the CDR3 is TGTGCCAGCGTAGGACAGAACTCCTACGAGCAGTACGTC.

This clonotype was observed many times. V and J are TRBV28 and TRBJ2-5, with D unclear. The CDR3 has 10 amino acids. Trimming removed 7 bases from V and 2 bases from J, with 2 bases in between. Germline values: CDR1 MDHEN, CDR2 SYDVKM. The CDR3 bases are TGTGCCAGCAAACAAGAGACCCAGTACTTC. Translated, it gives CASKQETQYF.

This clonotype was recorded many times. The chain employs TRBV20-1 and TRBJ2-7; weak D call: TRBD2 (6 bases). Germline V CDR1 and CDR2: DFQATT, SNEGSKA (reference sequence). The CDR3 spans 13 residues. V was shortened by 5 bases and J by 0 bases, with 11 bases between the two germline ends. This CDR3 reads CSALADGSYEQYF. In nucleotides, the CDR3 is TGCAGTGCTTTAGCGGATGGCTCCTACGAGCAGTACTTC.

This clonotype was found many times. V is TRBV12-3 or TRBV12-4 and J is TRBJ1-5, with 10 bases fitting TRBD1. This CDR3 comprises 17 residues. The J segment lost 0 bases and the V segment lost 5 bases, leaving 7 bases of the junction unmatched. The CDR3 DNA follows: TGTGCCAGCAGTCGACAGGGGGCCATTTATAGCAATCAGCCCCAGCATTTT. Translating gives CASSRQGAIYSNQPQHF.

This clonotype was counted only a few times. The V gene is TRBV4-2, the J gene TRBJ1-1, with D possibly TRBD1 on 5 matching bases. The germline V and J ends were trimmed by 1 base and 1 base, with 10 bases remaining between them. Germline V CDR1 and CDR2: LGHNA, YNFKEQ. The CDR3 has 15 amino acids. The CDR3 spells CASSQGQKKNTEAFF. The CDR3 nucleotides are TGTGCCAGCAGCCAAGGACAGAAGAAGAACACTGAAGCTTTCTTT.

This rearrangement joins TRBV20-1 to TRBJ1-5; TRBD1 is a possible D gene (5 bases). CDR1 and CDR2 from the germline V gene are DFQATT and SNEGSKA (reference sequence). V was pared by 2 bases and J by 3 bases, with 8 bases between. The length of the CDR3 is 13 residues. Here the CDR3 DNA reads TGCAGTGCTAGAACCGGGACCAATCAGCCCCAGCATTTT. Protein product: CSARTGTNQPQHF.

This clonotype appeared many times. This chain joins TRBV6-2 or TRBV6-3 and TRBJ1-5, with 11 bases matching TRBD1. Per germline, CDR1 MNHEY and CDR2 SVGEGT. This CDR3 has 16 amino acids. V trimming: 2 bases; J trimming: 5 bases; junction bases outside the gene matches: 5. The chain's CDR3 is CASSYNGQGAHQPQHF. The CDR3 DNA reads TGTGCCAGCAGTTACAACGGACAGGGGGCACATCAGCCCCAGCATTTT.

This clonotype was detected ten times or more. The CDR3 spells CASSLGQRGPTSEQFF. Here the CDR3 DNA reads TGTGCCAGCAGCCTGGGACAACGGGGCCCGACAAGTGAGCAGTTCTTC. This chain links TRBV5-8 with TRBJ2-1, with D maybe TRBD1 (6 bases). The CDR3 extends over 16 amino acids. Trimming shortened V by 4 bases and J by 9 bases, and 23 bases separated the two germline ends. Per the germline V gene, CDR1 is SGHTS and CDR2 is YDEGEE.

This clonotype was found many times. This rearrangement joins TRBV29-1 to TRBJ2-6; D possibly corresponds to TRBD1 (5 bases). V was shortened by 8 bases and J by 2 bases, with 10 bases between the two germline ends. This CDR3 is built from 13 residues. The germline gives CDR1 SQVTM, CDR2 ANQGSEA. DNA of the CDR3: TGCAGCACTTCAGGGCCTGGGGCCAACGTCCTGACTTTC. It translates to CSTSGPGANVLTF.

V and J are TRBV4-1 and TRBJ1-2; TRBD1 might be the D (5 bases). This CDR3 region has 16 residues. Trimming took 0 bases from V and 1 from J, leaving 12 bases between them. Looked up from germline, CDR1 is MGHRA and CDR2 is YSYEKL. The CDR3 spells CASSQDWGLSNYGYTF. CDR3 DNA sequence: TGCGCCAGCAGCCAAGATTGGGGACTCAGTAACTATGGCTACACCTTC.

V and J are TRBV29-1 and TRBJ2-1; TRBD1 might be the D (5 bases). Trimming removed 7 bases at V and 3 bases at J, with 16 bases between. Germline lookup yields CDR1 SQVTM and CDR2 ANQGSEA. CDR3 length: 14 amino acids. The CDR3 is CSAQPRENYNEQFF. The CDR3 DNA sequence: TGCAGCGCCCAGCCCAGGGAAAACTACAATGAGCAGTTCTTC.

This clonotype has at least ten counts. V and J are TRBV5-6 and TRBJ2-1, with D tentatively TRBD2 (7 bases). The V gene's germline CDR1 is SGHDT and CDR2 YYEEEE. CDR3 length: 14 residues. V was pared by 0 bases and J by 10 bases, with 14 bases between. The CDR3 loop is CASSLVEGRGEQFF. The CDR3 bases are TGTGCCAGCAGCTTGGTGGAGGGGAGGGGGGAGCAGTTCTTC.

This clonotype has a count of ten or more. V gene TRBV27 combines with J gene TRBJ1-6, with D perhaps TRBD1 (6 bases). V dropped 1 base and J dropped 6 bases, with 10 bases sitting between them. Germline V lookup: CDR1 MNHEY, CDR2 SMNVEV (reference sequence). The CDR3 extends over 15 amino acids. The CDR3 DNA reads as TGTGCCAGCAGTTTATTGGGACACCCTAATTCACCCCTCCACTTT. Translated: CASSLLGHPNSPLHF.

The sample holds many counts of this clonotype. The J gene is TRBJ1-1, the V gene TRBV15, with 8 bases fitting TRBD1. CDR3 size: 15 residues. Germline V gene data show CDR1 as LNHNV and CDR2 as YYDKDF (reference sequence). J lost 1 base, V lost 1 base, and 2 bases had no gene match. The CDR3: CATSRGTGRNTEAFF. As DNA, the CDR3 is TGTGCCACCAGCAGAGGGACAGGGAGGAACACTGAAGCTTTCTTT.

This clonotype occurred many times. The genes are TRBV14 and TRBJ2-7; the D is unclear. V shed 0 bases and J shed 9 bases, with 18 bases lying between them. This CDR3 has 15 amino acids. Per the germline V gene, CDR1 is SGHDN and CDR2 is FVKESK. CDR3 residues: CASSQEGSIKKGQYF. The CDR3, as DNA: TGTGCCAGCAGCCAAGAAGGCAGTATTAAAAAGGGGCAGTACTTC.

This clonotype was counted many times. This chain links TRBV12-3 or TRBV12-4 with TRBJ1-2; 11 nucleotides align to TRBD1. With V trimmed by 7 bases and J by 0 bases, 7 bases remained unmatched. This CDR3 has 16 amino acids. The CDR3 reads CASTSSDRGPNYGYTF. The CDR3 DNA is TGTGCCAGCACGTCCTCGGACAGGGGGCCTAACTATGGCTACACCTTC.

The chain recombines TRBV4-2 with TRBJ2-5; TRBD1 aligns across 8 bases. This CDR3 region has 14 residues. Trimming at V came to 5 bases and at J to 3 bases, leaving 5 bases not matched to a gene. In germline, CDR1 is LGHNA, CDR2 YNFKEQ. The DNA of the CDR3 is TGTGCCAGCAGCGAGTCGACAGGGGAAGAGACCCAGTACTTC. Translated: CASSESTGEETQYF.

This chain uses TRBV20-1 with TRBJ2-1; D unclear. Trimming shortened V by 6 bases and J by 3 bases, and 15 bases separated the two germline ends. This CDR3 region has 14 residues. Germline V gene sequence: CDR1 DFQATT, CDR2 SNEGSKA (reference sequence). CDR3 protein: CSARPGALYNEQFF. The CDR3 nucleotides are TGCAGTGCCAGGCCCGGTGCTCTCTACAATGAGCAGTTCTTC.

This clonotype has more than one count but fewer than ten. This chain connects TRBV7-2 to TRBJ2-7, with no clear D. Germline V lookup: CDR1 SGHTA, CDR2 FQGNSA. The CDR3 runs to 12 residues. V lost 3 bases and J lost 2, with 5 bases in between. CDR3 bases: TGTGCCAGCAGCTTTGGAGCCTACGAGCAGTACTTC. Translation: CASSFGAYEQYF.

This clonotype was seen ten or more times. This chain uses TRBV20-1 with TRBJ1-2; 8 bases match TRBD1. CDR1 DFQATT and CDR2 SNEGSKA come from the germline V gene (reference sequence). The V gene end was trimmed by 6 bases and the J gene end by 7 bases; junction bases not matched to a gene: 10. This CDR3 is built from 13 residues. The CDR3 sequence is CSAVDRDSTGYTF. The CDR3 region has the DNA TGCAGTGCCGTGGACAGGGACAGTACTGGCTACACCTTC.

Many counts were recorded for this clonotype. The chain employs TRBV20-1 and TRBJ2-1; D perhaps matches TRBD1 (5 bases). This CDR3 spans 13 amino acids. Germline V gene data show CDR1 as DFQATT and CDR2 as SNEGSKA (reference sequence). V lost 6 bases, J lost 0 bases, and 9 bases lay in between. The DNA for the CDR3 is TGCAGTGCCAGGACACCCTCCTACAATGAGCAGTTCTTC. Amino acid sequence: CSARTPSYNEQFF.